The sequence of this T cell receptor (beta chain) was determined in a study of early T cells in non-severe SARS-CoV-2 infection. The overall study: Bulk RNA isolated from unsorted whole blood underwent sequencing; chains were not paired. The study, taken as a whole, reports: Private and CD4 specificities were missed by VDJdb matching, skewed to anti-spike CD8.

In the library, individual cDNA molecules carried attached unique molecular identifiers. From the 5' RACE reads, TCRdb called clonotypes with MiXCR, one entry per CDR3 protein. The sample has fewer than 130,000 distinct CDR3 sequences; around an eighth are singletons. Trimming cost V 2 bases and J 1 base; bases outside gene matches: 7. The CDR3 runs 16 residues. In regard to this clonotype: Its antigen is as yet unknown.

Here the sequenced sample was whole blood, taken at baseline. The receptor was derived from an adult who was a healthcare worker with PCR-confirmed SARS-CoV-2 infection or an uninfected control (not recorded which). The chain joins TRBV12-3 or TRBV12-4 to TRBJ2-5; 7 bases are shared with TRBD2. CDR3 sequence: CASSLYGAGAQETQYF. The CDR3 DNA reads TGTGCCAGCAGTTTATACGGTGCGGGAGCCCAAGAGACCCAGTACTTC.